The entry that follows covers one TCR beta chain sequence. Antigen: not known. The authors obtained PBMCs from over 8 ml of fresh peripheral blood. The data originate from a study of T cells in Graves' hyperthyroidism and ophthalmopathy. Study-level information: Sampling of peripheral blood happened at initial diagnosis, prior to any treatment.

CDR3 length: 13 amino acids. The germline V and J ends were trimmed by 5 bases and 6 bases, with 11 bases remaining between them. CDR1 is LNHNV, CDR2 YYDKDF, per germline (reference sequence). RNA transcripts provided the source from which TCR beta CDR3 regions were amplified. Using the HTBI primer set, a first-round RT-PCR was run on the TCR CDR3. One entry per CDR3 protein, called by TCRdb with MiXCR from the multiplex PCR reads. Among approximately 600,000 distinct CDR3 sequences listed, around 21% were seen once. Study-level findings and limits: Most clonotypes expanded in the thyroid (above 0.001) were also present in blood. Through a model of 13 V-J features, ophthalmopathy was separated from stable hyperthyroidism.

This clonotype was obtained from a man aged 25-40 years with Graves' ophthalmopathy. The sequencing input was blood. The V and J genes are TRBV15 and TRBJ1-5, with no clear D. The CDR3 DNA reads as TGTGCCACCAGCGGTACAATGATTCAGCCCCAGCATTTT. As protein: CATSGTMIQPQHF.